A selection of T cell receptor beta chains follows, all from one sample in a study of cytomegalovirus exposure and HLA in healthy donors. The assay was immunoSEQ multiplex PCR, and TCRdb's table has in-frame clones only and misses some. In the table there are about 120,000 clones, about 8.6% of which are singletons. Specimen: PBMCs. These receptors were taken from a woman aged 40 to 50 in good health and CMV-seropositive. The CDR3 runs from the conserved cysteine through the conserved F or W. Fields, in order: clone size, D gene, J gene, V gene, CDR3 protein, CDR3 DNA. The D gene is left open where the match is weak. A row's size may be missing; if present it is once, few, many or a size class.

abundance: NA; d_gene: NA; j_gene: TRBJ1-1; v_gene: TRBV11-3; CDR3aa: CASSLDSGGGRNTEAFF; CDR3nt: TGTGCCAGCAGCTTAGATTCCGGGGGGGGAAGGAACACTGAAGCTTTCTTT
abundance: NA; d_gene: NA; j_gene: TRBJ1-2; v_gene: TRBV11-2; CDR3aa: CASSPPQKSYGYTF; CDR3nt: TGTGCCAGCAGCCCACCACAGAAAAGCTATGGCTACACCTTC
abundance: few; d_gene: TRBD2; j_gene: TRBJ2-3; v_gene: TRBV5-1; CDR3aa: CASSLAGGRTDTQYF; CDR3nt: TGCGCCAGCAGCTTGGCGGGGGGGCGCACAGATACGCAGTATTTT
abundance: few; d_gene: NA; j_gene: TRBJ2-1; v_gene: TRBV7-7; CDR3aa: CASSYSGKAQPNEQFF; CDR3nt: TGTGCCAGCAGCTATTCCGGGAAGGCCCAACCCAATGAGCAGTTCTTC
abundance: few; d_gene: NA; j_gene: TRBJ1-6; v_gene: TRBV6-4; CDR3aa: CASSLTAGETYNSPLHF; CDR3nt: TGTGCCAGCAGCCTCACAGCAGGGGAGACTTACAATTCACCCCTCCACTTT
abundance: NA; d_gene: TRBD1; j_gene: TRBJ2-1; v_gene: TRBV7-9; CDR3aa: CASSQRDRVPYNEQFF; CDR3nt: TGTGCCAGCAGCCAACGGGACAGGGTGCCCTACAATGAGCAGTTCTTC
abundance: few; d_gene: NA; j_gene: TRBJ2-1; v_gene: TRBV7-9; CDR3aa: CASSPRRGAYNEQFF; CDR3nt: TGTGCCAGCAGCCCCCGTCGGGGGGCATACAATGAGCAGTTCTTC
abundance: few; d_gene: NA; j_gene: TRBJ2-7; v_gene: TRBV30; CDR3aa: CAWTSIYEQYF; CDR3nt: TGTGCCTGGACGAGTATCTACGAGCAGTACTTC
abundance: few; d_gene: NA; j_gene: TRBJ1-1; v_gene: TRBV5-4; CDR3aa: CASSLDREPSNTEAFF; CDR3nt: TGTGCCAGCAGCTTGGACAGGGAACCGTCGAACACTGAAGCTTTCTTT
abundance: NA; d_gene: TRBD2; j_gene: TRBJ2-7; v_gene: TRBV7-9; CDR3aa: CASAREGSYEQYF; CDR3nt: TGTGCCAGCGCCCGGGAGGGTTCCTACGAGCAGTACTTC
abundance: few; d_gene: NA; j_gene: TRBJ1-2; v_gene: TRBV5-1; CDR3aa: CASSLRGQDYGYTF; CDR3nt: TGCGCCAGCAGCTTGAGAGGGCAGGACTATGGCTACACCTTC
abundance: few; d_gene: TRBD1; j_gene: TRBJ2-7; v_gene: TRBV25-1; CDR3aa: CASTPNRGTYEQYF; CDR3nt: TGTGCCAGCACCCCGAACAGGGGCACCTACGAGCAGTACTTC
abundance: NA; d_gene: NA; j_gene: TRBJ2-7; v_gene: TRBV30; CDR3aa: CAWSPGQDYEQYF; CDR3nt: TGTGCCTGGAGCCCGGGACAAGACTACGAGCAGTACTTC
abundance: NA; d_gene: NA; j_gene: TRBJ1-4; v_gene: TRBV4-2; CDR3aa: CASSEDRREFEKLFF; CDR3nt: TGTGCCAGCAGCGAGGACAGACGCGAATTCGAAAAACTGTTTTTT
abundance: once; d_gene: TRBD1; j_gene: TRBJ1-5; v_gene: TRBV27; CDR3aa: CASSFGTGGDQPQHF; CDR3nt: TGTGCCAGCAGCTTCGGGACAGGGGGCGATCAGCCCCAGCATTTT
abundance: few; d_gene: TRBD1; j_gene: TRBJ1-2; v_gene: TRBV7-3; CDR3aa: CASSPGQGHYGYTF; CDR3nt: TGTGCCAGCAGCCCGGGACAGGGTCACTATGGCTACACCTTC
abundance: few; d_gene: TRBD1; j_gene: TRBJ2-7; v_gene: TRBV29-1; CDR3aa: CSARTGGPYEQYF; CDR3nt: TGCAGCGCCCGGACAGGGGGGCCGTACGAGCAGTACTTC
abundance: few; d_gene: NA; j_gene: TRBJ1-6; v_gene: TRBV29-1; CDR3aa: CSVTQGGNSPLHF; CDR3nt: TGCAGCGTAACACAGGGTGGGAATTCACCCCTGCACTTT
abundance: NA; d_gene: NA; j_gene: TRBJ1-2; v_gene: TRBV19; CDR3aa: CASTSGHSNYGYTF; CDR3nt: TGTGCCAGTACCTCAGGACATTCCAACTATGGCTACACCTTC
abundance: NA; d_gene: NA; j_gene: TRBJ1-5; v_gene: TRBV4-1; CDR3aa: CASSPEARAGQPQHF; CDR3nt: TGCGCCAGCAGCCCTGAGGCCCGGGCGGGTCAGCCCCAGCATTTT
abundance: few; d_gene: TRBD1; j_gene: TRBJ1-1; v_gene: TRBV6-1; CDR3aa: CASSELAGGVTEAFF; CDR3nt: TGTGCCAGCAGTGAATTGGCAGGGGGCGTCACTGAAGCTTTCTTT
abundance: NA; d_gene: TRBD2; j_gene: TRBJ2-1; v_gene: TRBV11-3; CDR3aa: CASSLGLAGEQFF; CDR3nt: TGTGCCAGCAGCTTAGGACTAGCGGGGGAGCAGTTCTTC
abundance: NA; d_gene: NA; j_gene: TRBJ2-1; v_gene: TRBV27; CDR3aa: CASSSVKRSYNEQFF; CDR3nt: TGTGCCAGCAGTTCTGTGAAGAGATCCTACAATGAGCAGTTCTTC